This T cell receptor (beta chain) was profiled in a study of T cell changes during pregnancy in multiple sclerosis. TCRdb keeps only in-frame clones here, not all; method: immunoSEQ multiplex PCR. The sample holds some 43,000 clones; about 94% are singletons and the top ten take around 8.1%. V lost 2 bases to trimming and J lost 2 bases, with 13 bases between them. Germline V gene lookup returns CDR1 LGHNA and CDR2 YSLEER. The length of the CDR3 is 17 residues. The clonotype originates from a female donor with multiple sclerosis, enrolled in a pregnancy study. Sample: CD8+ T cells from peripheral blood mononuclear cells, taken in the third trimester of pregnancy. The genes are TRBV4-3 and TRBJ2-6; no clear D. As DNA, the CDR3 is TGCGCCAGCAGCCAAAGCCAACTGGTGACTGGGGCCAACGTCCTGACTTTC. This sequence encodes CASSQSQLVTGANVLTF.